Sequencing of this T cell receptor (beta chain) was carried out in a study of blood T cells in healthy people across ages. Trimming cost V 7 bases and J 6 bases; bases outside gene matches: 17. The germline V gene encodes CDR1 SEHNR and CDR2 FQNEAQ (reference sequence). The length of the CDR3 is 16 residues. Primed by a sample-barcoded 5' primer and a J-beta primer mix, a second PCR proceeded for 7 to 11 cycles. TCRdb reanalysed the 5' RACE reads using MiXCR and keeps one entry per CDR3 protein. The profile covers approximately 850,000 distinct CDR3 sequences, with around 45% appearing a single time and approximately 19% taken by the ten largest.

The sample was blood. This clonotype originated in a man aged 60 to 75 in good health. The chain carries TRBV7-9 and TRBJ2-7; 8 nucleotides agree with TRBD1. CDR3 nucleotides: TGTGCCAGCAAGACCACGGAAGTAGGACAGGGTTCCGAGCAGTACTTC. Protein sequence: CASKTTEVGQGSEQYF.